A selection of T cell receptor beta chains follows, all from one sample in a study of coeliac disease. TCRdb's table, derived via immunoSEQ multiplex PCR, lists solely in-frame clones and lacks some. Of some 2,400 clones in the sample, 60% to 75% were seen once. Sequencing was carried out using intraepithelial lymphocytes from the gut. These receptors all come from a woman in her 70s with celiac disease on a gluten-free diet. The CDR3 runs from the conserved cysteine through the conserved F or W. D genes are given only for firm matches. The listing skips clone size in some rows; elsewhere it reads once, few, many or a size class.

j_call: TRBJ2-3; d_call: .; clone_size: .; v_call: TRBV20-1; cdr3_nt: TGCAGTGCCCACAGATTAGCGCAGTATTTT; cdr3_aa: CSAHRLAQYF
j_call: TRBJ1-2; d_call: TRBD1; clone_size: .; v_call: TRBV29-1; cdr3_nt: TGCAGCGTGGTTGGGACAGCCTCTGCTTATGGCTACACCTTC; cdr3_aa: CSVVGTASAYGYTF
j_call: TRBJ1-5; d_call: .; clone_size: large; v_call: TRBV2; cdr3_nt: TGTGCCAGCAGTGAATTTCTTATTAGCAATCAGCCCCAGCATTTT; cdr3_aa: CASSEFLISNQPQHF
j_call: TRBJ1-1; d_call: TRBD1; clone_size: once; v_call: TRBV5-1; cdr3_nt: TGCGCCAGCAGCGACCCGGGACAGGGGGCTTTCTTT; cdr3_aa: CASSDPGQGAFF
j_call: TRBJ2-1; d_call: TRBD2; clone_size: .; v_call: TRBV27; cdr3_nt: TGTGCCAGCAGTCTTCACCCGGGACTAGCGATCCACAATGAGCAGTTCTTC; cdr3_aa: CASSLHPGLAIHNEQFF
j_call: TRBJ1-6; d_call: .; clone_size: few; v_call: TRBV19; cdr3_nt: TGTGCCAGTAGTATAGTTTCCGGGAGCTCCTATAATTCACCCCTCCACTTT; cdr3_aa: CASSIVSGSSYNSPLHF
j_call: TRBJ1-2; d_call: .; clone_size: .; v_call: TRBV19; cdr3_nt: TGTGCCAGTAGTATCGGACGGGGCTATGGCTACACCTTC; cdr3_aa: CASSIGRGYGYTF
j_call: TRBJ1-3; d_call: .; clone_size: few; v_call: TRBV5-6; cdr3_nt: TGTGCCAGCAGCTTGGCGAGCAGGGCTCTTCGGGGAAACACCATATATTTT; cdr3_aa: CASSLASRALRGNTIYF
j_call: TRBJ1-5; d_call: .; clone_size: .; v_call: TRBV21-1; cdr3_nt: TGTGCCAGCATCCTACAGGATAGCAATCAGCCCCAGCATTTT; cdr3_aa: CASILQDSNQPQHF
j_call: TRBJ1-2; d_call: .; clone_size: .; v_call: TRBV9; cdr3_nt: TGTGCCAGCAGCGGATGGACATTTCTACCTCCTAACTATGGCTACACCTTC; cdr3_aa: CASSGWTFLPPNYGYTF
j_call: TRBJ1-5; d_call: .; clone_size: .; v_call: TRBV4-1; cdr3_nt: TGCGCCAGCAGCCTGAAGGGAGTAGACCAGCCCCAGCATTTT; cdr3_aa: CASSLKGVDQPQHF
j_call: TRBJ2-5; d_call: TRBD2; clone_size: once; v_call: TRBV29-1; cdr3_nt: TGCAGCGCTAGACCCGGGACTAGCGGGTTGGAGACCCAGTACTTC; cdr3_aa: CSARPGTSGLETQYF
j_call: TRBJ2-2; d_call: TRBD2; clone_size: .; v_call: TRBV28; cdr3_nt: TGTGCCAGCAGGACCCCGGGGGGGCTGAACACCGGGGAGCTGTTTTTT; cdr3_aa: CASRTPGGLNTGELFF
j_call: TRBJ2-3; d_call: TRBD2; clone_size: .; v_call: TRBV5-6; cdr3_nt: TGTGCCAGCAGCGCCTCCGGGACTAGCGACGTAGATACGCAGTATTTT; cdr3_aa: CASSASGTSDVDTQYF
j_call: TRBJ2-1; d_call: .; clone_size: once; v_call: TRBV7-9; cdr3_nt: TGTGCCAGCAGCTTTCCCCTTACAGCATACAATGAGCAGTTCTTC; cdr3_aa: CASSFPLTAYNEQFF
j_call: TRBJ1-5; d_call: .; clone_size: few; v_call: TRBV27; cdr3_nt: TGTGCCAGCAGTTTACGGGGGAGCAATCAGCCCCAGCATTTT; cdr3_aa: CASSLRGSNQPQHF
j_call: TRBJ1-1; d_call: .; clone_size: .; v_call: TRBV5-4; cdr3_nt: TGTGCCAGCAGCGCCTACGGGGACACTGAAGCTTTCTTT; cdr3_aa: CASSAYGDTEAFF
j_call: TRBJ2-1; d_call: .; clone_size: .; v_call: TRBV27; cdr3_nt: TGTGCCAGCAGTTTATTTGACTTCAATGAGCAGTTCTTC; cdr3_aa: CASSLFDFNEQFF
j_call: TRBJ2-1; d_call: TRBD2; clone_size: .; v_call: TRBV7-2; cdr3_nt: TGTGCCAGCAGCCAAACTAGCGGTCCCTACAATGAGCAGTTCTTC; cdr3_aa: CASSQTSGPYNEQFF
j_call: TRBJ2-7; d_call: .; clone_size: .; v_call: TRBV4-2; cdr3_nt: TGTGCCAGCAGCCAAGAATTCGCAGGGGCCATTGGCGAGCAGTACTTC; cdr3_aa: CASSQEFAGAIGEQYF
j_call: TRBJ2-2; d_call: TRBD1; clone_size: .; v_call: TRBV6-5; cdr3_nt: TGTGCCAGCAGAGGGACAGGGAGTACCGGGGAGCTGTTTTTT; cdr3_aa: CASRGTGSTGELFF
j_call: TRBJ2-5; d_call: .; clone_size: .; v_call: TRBV27; cdr3_nt: TGTGCCAGCAGACCGGCGGGCGGGGAGACCCAGTACTTC; cdr3_aa: CASRPAGGETQYF
j_call: TRBJ1-1; d_call: TRBD1; clone_size: few; v_call: TRBV18; cdr3_nt: TGTGCCAGCTCACCAAGGGGACAGGGGTCGGGGTACACTGAAGCTTTCTTT; cdr3_aa: CASSPRGQGSGYTEAFF
j_call: TRBJ2-7; d_call: TRBD1; clone_size: .; v_call: TRBV5-1; cdr3_nt: TGCGCCAGCAGCCCCGGGCCAGGGGGCTGGTACGAGCAGTACTTC; cdr3_aa: CASSPGPGGWYEQYF
j_call: TRBJ2-3; d_call: .; clone_size: large; v_call: TRBV6-5; cdr3_nt: TGTGCCAGCAGTACGTGGACAGCGTTTAGGGATACGCAGTATTTT; cdr3_aa: CASSTWTAFRDTQYF
j_call: TRBJ1-2; d_call: .; clone_size: large; v_call: TRBV30; cdr3_nt: TGTGCCTGGAGCCTCGGATTAGGACTGGGGGGCTACACCTTC; cdr3_aa: CAWSLGLGLGGYTF
j_call: TRBJ2-7; d_call: TRBD1; clone_size: medium-sized; v_call: TRBV28; cdr3_nt: TGTGCCAGCAGTTTCCCCTTCCGGGACAGGGAATCCTACGAGCAGTACTTC; cdr3_aa: CASSFPFRDRESYEQYF
j_call: TRBJ2-1; d_call: TRBD2; clone_size: .; v_call: TRBV29-1; cdr3_nt: TGCAGCGTTGTTGGACTAGAATACAATGAGCAGTTCTTC; cdr3_aa: CSVVGLEYNEQFF
j_call: TRBJ1-3; d_call: .; clone_size: few; v_call: TRBV7-9; cdr3_nt: TGTGCCAGCAGCTTGTTCGGGAACTCTGGAAACACCATATATTTT; cdr3_aa: CASSLFGNSGNTIYF
j_call: TRBJ2-1; d_call: .; clone_size: .; v_call: TRBV6-5; cdr3_nt: TGTGCCAGCAGTTACCTCTCCTACAATGAGCAGTTCTTC; cdr3_aa: CASSYLSYNEQFF
j_call: TRBJ2-5; d_call: .; clone_size: .; v_call: TRBV5-8; cdr3_nt: TGTGCCAGCAGCTTGGGGGCGCTGGGAGAGGTCCAGTACTTC; cdr3_aa: CASSLGALGEVQYF
j_call: TRBJ2-1; d_call: TRBD1; clone_size: few; v_call: TRBV5-6; cdr3_nt: TGTGCCAGCAGCGGAAGACAGGGCAGCATCTACAATGAGCAGTTCTTC; cdr3_aa: CASSGRQGSIYNEQFF
j_call: TRBJ1-1; d_call: .; clone_size: few; v_call: TRBV4-3; cdr3_nt: TGCGCCAGCAGCCAAGAGCTACTCCTGAACACTGAAGCTTTCTTT; cdr3_aa: CASSQELLLNTEAFF
j_call: TRBJ1-3; d_call: .; clone_size: few; v_call: TRBV6-1; cdr3_nt: TGTGCCAGCAGGTTGACAGCTTCTGGAAACACCATATATTTT; cdr3_aa: CASRLTASGNTIYF
j_call: TRBJ2-1; d_call: TRBD1; clone_size: .; v_call: TRBV28; cdr3_nt: TGTGCCAGCAGCCTCCCTGGACAGGGTTGGAATGAGCAGTTCTTC; cdr3_aa: CASSLPGQGWNEQFF
j_call: TRBJ2-1; d_call: TRBD2; clone_size: once; v_call: TRBV18; cdr3_nt: TGTGCCAGCTCAGCCGGGACTACCTTGGATGAGCAGTTCTTC; cdr3_aa: CASSAGTTLDEQFF
j_call: TRBJ1-2; d_call: .; clone_size: once; v_call: TRBV30; cdr3_nt: TGTGCCTGGAGTTACGGGACACACTATGGCTACACCTTC; cdr3_aa: CAWSYGTHYGYTF
j_call: TRBJ2-7; d_call: TRBD2; clone_size: few; v_call: TRBV7-9; cdr3_nt: TGTGCCAGCAGCCCACTCGGACTAGCGGGGACCTACGAGCAGTACTTC; cdr3_aa: CASSPLGLAGTYEQYF
j_call: TRBJ2-7; d_call: .; clone_size: .; v_call: TRBV19; cdr3_nt: TGTGCCAGTAGTATAGGGAGATACGAGCAGTACTTC; cdr3_aa: CASSIGRYEQYF
j_call: TRBJ2-6; d_call: .; clone_size: .; v_call: TRBV4-1; cdr3_nt: TGCGCCAGCAGCCCCCCTACAGAACCACAAAGTCGGGCCAACGTCCTGACTTTC; cdr3_aa: CASSPPTEPQSRANVLTF
j_call: TRBJ2-1; d_call: .; clone_size: .; v_call: TRBV4-1; cdr3_nt: TGCGCCAGCAGCCAGATTACTAGAGTGAGCTCCTACAATGAGCAGTTCTTC; cdr3_aa: CASSQITRVSSYNEQFF
j_call: TRBJ2-5; d_call: TRBD1; clone_size: .; v_call: TRBV5-1; cdr3_nt: TGCGCCAGCAGCTTGGGGGGGACAGATACAGAGACCCAGTACTTC; cdr3_aa: CASSLGGTDTETQYF
j_call: TRBJ2-3; d_call: TRBD2; clone_size: .; v_call: TRBV11-3; cdr3_nt: TGTGCCAGCAGCTCGCGGGGGGTGGAAGATACGCAGTATTTT; cdr3_aa: CASSSRGVEDTQYF
j_call: TRBJ2-5; d_call: .; clone_size: .; v_call: TRBV18; cdr3_nt: TGTGCCAGCTCAGCACCCGGACCGGGAGTCGGTGAGACCCAGTACTTC; cdr3_aa: CASSAPGPGVGETQYF
j_call: TRBJ1-2; d_call: .; clone_size: .; v_call: TRBV11-3; cdr3_nt: TGTGCCAGCAGCCTCAGGGGAGTGGACTATGGCTACACCTTC; cdr3_aa: CASSLRGVDYGYTF
j_call: TRBJ1-4; d_call: TRBD1; clone_size: .; v_call: TRBV6-6; cdr3_nt: TGTGCCAGCAGTTACCCCGGGACAGGGTCTTCTGAAAAACTGTTTTTT; cdr3_aa: CASSYPGTGSSEKLFF
j_call: TRBJ1-1; d_call: TRBD1; clone_size: .; v_call: TRBV5-1; cdr3_nt: TGCGCCAGCAGCTGGGTGACAGGGGGCACTGAAGCTTTCTTT; cdr3_aa: CASSWVTGGTEAFF
j_call: TRBJ2-1; d_call: .; clone_size: .; v_call: TRBV30; cdr3_nt: TGTGCCTGGAGTGCGCGGGCGAGGAATGAGCAGTTCTTC; cdr3_aa: CAWSARARNEQFF
j_call: TRBJ1-1; d_call: .; clone_size: .; v_call: TRBV7-9; cdr3_nt: TGTGCCAGCAGCTTAGGGACAAACACTGAAGCTTTCTTT; cdr3_aa: CASSLGTNTEAFF